This TCR beta chain was sequenced in a study of cytomegalovirus exposure and HLA in healthy donors. Sequenced by immunoSEQ multiplex PCR; TCRdb stores in-frame clones only, minus some. The sample lists about 160,000 clones; 70% to 90% were seen once. Details on this clone: What it recognizes is unknown.

The study drew the donors from its roughly 120-subject validation cohort, separate from the approximately 700-subject first cohort. The CDR3 is 14 residues long. Germline CDR1 is SEHNR and CDR2 is FQNEAQ (reference sequence). The V end was cut by 5 bases, the J end by 6 bases, with 14 bases between. Findings of the study overall: There were a few CMV-associated chains whose specificity for CMV antigens was confirmed in vitro. The classifier reportedly diagnosed cytomegalovirus status with high sensitivity and specificity.

The V call is TRBV7-9, the J call TRBJ2-1; a weak D match, TRBD1 (5 bases). The TCR was taken from a woman in her late teens or twenties in good health and CMV-seronegative. Sequenced: PBMCs. The CDR3 sequence: CASSRTTYSNEQFF. CDR3 in DNA: TGTGCCAGCAGCCGGACAACCTACAGCAATGAGCAGTTCTTC.